The present entry profiles one TCR beta chain with its context. Its specificity is unknown. This record comes from a study of cytomegalovirus exposure and HLA in healthy donors. Overall study findings and caveats: Three of the chains that were CMV-associated were confirmed in vitro to be specific for CMV antigens.

The CDR3 is 14 amino acids. The V segment lost 4 bases and the J segment 7 bases; nucleotides outside the gene matches: 7. Germline CDR1 reads MNHNS; CDR2 reads SASEGT. Amplification used 60 Vbeta primers and 13 Jbeta primers. Assay: immunoSEQ multiplex PCR; the TCRdb copy retains only in-frame clones and omits some. The sample lists over 150,000 clones, 75% to 85% seen once, with 4.5% to 7% in the top ten. V is TRBV6-1 and J is TRBJ1-2; 9 positions agree with TRBD1. The sequenced material came from PBMCs. The TCR sequence derives from a woman in her 40s in good health and CMV-seropositive. CDR3 residues: CASSVRDRASGYTF. The CDR3 region has the DNA TGTGCCAGCAGTGTCCGGGACAGGGCAAGTGGCTACACCTTC.